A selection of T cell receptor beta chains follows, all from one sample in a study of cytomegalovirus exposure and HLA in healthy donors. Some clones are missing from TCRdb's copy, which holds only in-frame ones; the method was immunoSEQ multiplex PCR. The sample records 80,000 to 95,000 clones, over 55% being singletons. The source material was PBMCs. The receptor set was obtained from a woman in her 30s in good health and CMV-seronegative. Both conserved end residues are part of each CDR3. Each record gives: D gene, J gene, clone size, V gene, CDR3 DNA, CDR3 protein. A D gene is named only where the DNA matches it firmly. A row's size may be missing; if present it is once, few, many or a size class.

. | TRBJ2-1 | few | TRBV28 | TGTGCCAGCAGCTGGGGGCGGGCCGAGCAGTTCTTC | CASSWGRAEQFF
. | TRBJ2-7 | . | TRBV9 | TGTGCCAGCAGCGTCTCACCCCAATCCGGGCCCCCGGAGGGAAAGTACTTC | CASSVSPQSGPPEGKYF
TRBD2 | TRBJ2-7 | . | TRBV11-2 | TGTGCCAGCAGCTTTGGTCCGGGGGGCTACGAGCAGTACTTC | CASSFGPGGYEQYF
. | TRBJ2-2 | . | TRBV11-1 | TGTGCCAGCAGCTTAGTTCGTAGCGGAAGAACCGGGGAGCTGTTTTTT | CASSLVRSGRTGELFF
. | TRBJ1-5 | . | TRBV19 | TGTGCCAGTAGTGGGGGGGACGGCCTAAGCAATCAGCCCCAGCATTTT | CASSGGDGLSNQPQHF
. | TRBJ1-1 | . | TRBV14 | TGTGCCAGCAGCCACAGGGGCTGGGCGGCTGAAGCTTTCTTT | CASSHRGWAAEAFF
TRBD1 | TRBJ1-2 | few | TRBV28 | TGTGCCAGCAGTGTTACTCCGAATCGGGACAGGAACTATGGCTACACCTTC | CASSVTPNRDRNYGYTF
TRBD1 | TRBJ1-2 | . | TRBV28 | TGTGCCAGCAGAACAGGGGGGGCCAACTATGGCTACACCTTC | CASRTGGANYGYTF
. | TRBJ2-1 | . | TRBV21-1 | TGTGCCAGCAGCAAAAGAGCGGGAACCCACAATGAGCAGTTCTTC | CASSKRAGTHNEQFF
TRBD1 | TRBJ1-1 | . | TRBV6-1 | TGTGCCAGCGCCGGACAGGCCGAAGCTTTCTTT | CASAGQAEAFF
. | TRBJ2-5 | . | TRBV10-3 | TGTGCCATCAGTGAGTCGTCGGGAGTACTGGAGACCCAGTACTTC | CAISESSGVLETQYF
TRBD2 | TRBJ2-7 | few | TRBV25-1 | TGTGCCAGCAGTACAAAGGCTAGCGGGGGCTACGAGCAGTACTTC | CASSTKASGGYEQYF
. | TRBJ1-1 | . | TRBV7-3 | TGTGCCAGCAGCTCCCAGGGGAACACTGAAGCTTTCTTT | CASSSQGNTEAFF
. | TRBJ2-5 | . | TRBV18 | TGTGCCAGCTCACCAAGTGTGTCGGGGGGCAGAGAGACCCAGTACTTC | CASSPSVSGGRETQYF
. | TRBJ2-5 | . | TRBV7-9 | TGTGCCAGCAAGATGGGGGCAGACCAAGAGACCCAGTACTTC | CASKMGADQETQYF
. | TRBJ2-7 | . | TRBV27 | TGTGCCAGCAGTCTCGCGCCGGACTCGTACGAGCAGTACTTC | CASSLAPDSYEQYF
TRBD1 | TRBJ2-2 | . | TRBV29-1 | TGCAGCGTCGTACGGACAGGGGCCGGGGAGCTGTTTTTT | CSVVRTGAGELFF
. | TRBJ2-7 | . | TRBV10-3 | TGTGCCATCGGTGTACCGACGGGGACCTACGAGCAGTACTTC | CAIGVPTGTYEQYF
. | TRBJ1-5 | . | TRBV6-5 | TGTGCCAGCGGGCAGGGTCTGGGGCCCCAGCATTTT | CASGQGLGPQHF
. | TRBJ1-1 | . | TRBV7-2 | TGTGCCAGCAGCTTACGGGGGAAGAACACTGAAGCTTTCTTT | CASSLRGKNTEAFF
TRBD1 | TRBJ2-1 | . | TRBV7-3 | TGTGCCAGCAGTTCCGGGACAGGGGGCAATGAGCAGTTCTTC | CASSSGTGGNEQFF
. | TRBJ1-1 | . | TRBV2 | TGTGCCAGCAGTGAGATCCAGGGAGGGGCAATGAACACTGAAGCTTTCTTT | CASSEIQGGAMNTEAFF
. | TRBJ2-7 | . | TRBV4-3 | TGCGCCAGCAGCCAAGCTCTCAGCGCCTACGAGCAGTACTTC | CASSQALSAYEQYF
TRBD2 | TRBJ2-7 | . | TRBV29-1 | TGCAGCGCCCTCCGACTAGCGGGGGAGATCTACGAGCAGTACTTC | CSALRLAGEIYEQYF
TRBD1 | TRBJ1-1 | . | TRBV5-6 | TGTGCCAGCAGCTTGGGGGCCGGCAGGGACAGAGACACTGAAGCTTTCTTT | CASSLGAGRDRDTEAFF
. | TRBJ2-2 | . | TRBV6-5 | TGTGCCAGCGGCAAGACTAGTTACACCGGGGAGCTGTTTTTT | CASGKTSYTGELFF
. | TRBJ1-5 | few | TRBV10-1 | TGCGCCACCACCCGGGACACTAATAGCAATCAGCCCCAGCATTTT | CATTRDTNSNQPQHF
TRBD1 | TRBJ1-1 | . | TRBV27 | TGTGCCAGTTGGGGGTCAGGGGGCGTGGACACTGAAGCTTTCTTT | CASWGSGGVDTEAFF
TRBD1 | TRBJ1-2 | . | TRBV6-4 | TGTGCCAGCAGTGACTCGGGGACAGGATCTTACTATGGCTACACCTTC | CASSDSGTGSYYGYTF
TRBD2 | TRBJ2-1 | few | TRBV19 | TGTGCCAGTAGTCTATGGACTAGCGGGGGGGATTACAATGAGCAGTTCTTC | CASSLWTSGGDYNEQFF
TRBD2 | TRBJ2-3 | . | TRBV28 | TGTGCCAGCACCATTATCCGGGACTATGGCACAGATACGCAGTATTTT | CASTIIRDYGTDTQYF
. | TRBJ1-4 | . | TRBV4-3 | TGCGCCAGCAGCCAAGCCGCCCGGGGGTATAATGAAAAACTGTTTTTT | CASSQAARGYNEKLFF
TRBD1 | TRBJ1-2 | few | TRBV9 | TGTGCCAGCAGGGGGACAGGATGGGGCTATGGCTACACCTTC | CASRGTGWGYGYTF
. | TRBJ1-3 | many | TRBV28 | TGTGCCAGCAGCTTACCCCAACAGGGCCCGCTAATCTTT | CASSLPQQGPLIF
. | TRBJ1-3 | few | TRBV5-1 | TGCGCCAGCAGCGAACTCCATGGCTCTGGAAACACCATATATTTT | CASSELHGSGNTIYF
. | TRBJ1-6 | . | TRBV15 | TGTGCCACCAGCAGAGATGGGGGGGCGGTCAATTCACCCCTCCACTTT | CATSRDGGAVNSPLHF
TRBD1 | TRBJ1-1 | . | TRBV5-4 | TGTGCCAGCAGCCCTGGACAGGGTGGGGAAGCTTTCTTT | CASSPGQGGEAFF
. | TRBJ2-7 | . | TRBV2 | TGTGCCAGCAGGGAGGAGGCCTACGAGCAGTACTTC | CASREEAYEQYF
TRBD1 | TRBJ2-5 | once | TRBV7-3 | TGTGCCAGCAGCTTAAGGCGGGACAGGGGAGAGACCCAGTACTTC | CASSLRRDRGETQYF
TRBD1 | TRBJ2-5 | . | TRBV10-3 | TGTGCCTCACAGGGGCGGGAGACCCAGTACTTC | CASQGRETQYF
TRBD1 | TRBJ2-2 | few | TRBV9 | TGTGCCAGCAGCCCCCGTATTACAGGGGCCGGGGAGCTGTTTTTT | CASSPRITGAGELFF
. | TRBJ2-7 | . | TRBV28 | TGTGCCAGCAGTTTATACCTTCCGGACGAGCAGTACTTC | CASSLYLPDEQYF
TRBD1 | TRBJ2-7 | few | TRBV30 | TGTGCCTGGGCACAGGGGACCTACGAGCAGTACTTC | CAWAQGTYEQYF
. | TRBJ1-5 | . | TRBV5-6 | TGTGCCAGCAGCTACACCCCCAGGCCAAAGATCACTAATCAGCCCCAGCATTTT | CASSYTPRPKITNQPQHF
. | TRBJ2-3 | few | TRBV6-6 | TGTGCCAGCAGTTACCGGGGGAGCGCAGATACGCAGTATTTT | CASSYRGSADTQYF
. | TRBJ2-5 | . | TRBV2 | TGTGCCAGCACCGGAACGCGCGGGACGCAAGAGACCCAGTACTTC | CASTGTRGTQETQYF
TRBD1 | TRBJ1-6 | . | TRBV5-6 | TGTGCCAGCAGCTTGGCGGCCGGGACAGGTAATTCACCCCTCCACTTT | CASSLAAGTGNSPLHF
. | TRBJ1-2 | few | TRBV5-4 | TGTGCCAGCAGCCCACGGGGGGCCTATGGCTACACCTTC | CASSPRGAYGYTF
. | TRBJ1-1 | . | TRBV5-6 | TGTGCCAGCAGCTTAAGTGCTACCGGTGAAGCTTTCTTT | CASSLSATGEAFF
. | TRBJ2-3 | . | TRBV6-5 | TGTGCCAGCAGTTACGGACAGTATAGCACAGATACGCAGTATTTT | CASSYGQYSTDTQYF